These 21 T cell receptor beta chains were all obtained from the same sample, sequenced in a study of blood T cells in healthy people across ages. Alongside a J-beta primer mix, a sample-barcoded 5' primer served in a second PCR lasting about 7 to 12 cycles. TCRdb re-called the 5' RACE reads through MiXCR, storing one row per CDR3 protein. In the table there are about 620,000 distinct CDR3 sequences, 40% to 65% of which are singletons. Sequenced sample: blood. These receptors were collected from a woman of 80 years or more in good health.

Many counts were recorded for this clonotype. The rearrangement links TRBV6-6 to TRBJ1-1; TRBD1 matches at 7 bases. Germline loops: CDR1 MNHNY, CDR2 SVGAGI (reference sequence). The CDR3 is 13 residues long. With 5 bases clipped from V and 4 bases from J, the junction kept 4 bases outside the gene matches. CDR3 loop: CASSTTGVTEAFF. The DNA of the CDR3 is TGTGCCAGCAGTACTACAGGGGTCACTGAAGCTTTCTTT.

There are a few counts of this clonotype. The chain has TRBV5-1 and TRBJ2-7; 11 bases align to TRBD1. V shed 3 bases, J shed 3 bases, and the junction held 8 bases outside the gene matches. The CDR3 length is 16 residues. Germline V CDR1 and CDR2: SGHRS, YFSETQ. The CDR3 protein is CASSSRGQGAHYEQYF. The CDR3, as DNA: TGCGCCAGCAGCTCTCGAGGACAGGGGGCGCACTACGAGCAGTACTTC.

This clonotype was seen repeatedly, ten times or more. This rearrangement joins TRBV24-1 to TRBJ2-5; TRBD2 aligns across 7 bases. The V and J ends lost 2 bases and 7 bases, in that order; junction bases with no gene match: 9. CDR3 length equals 15 residues. Germline CDR1 is KGHDR and CDR2 is SFDVKD. The CDR3 DNA sequence: TGTGCCACCAGTGATTCCGGGACTACAATTGGGACCCAGTACTTC. The encoded protein is CATSDSGTTIGTQYF.

On this clonotype: A read error is possible here, since a much larger clone lies one base away. The CDR3: CASSDSAGSYNEQYF. CDR3 in DNA: TGTGCCAGCAGTGACTCGGCAGGCTCCTACAATGAGCAGTACTTC. The rearrangement uses TRBV6-4 and TRBJ2-1; D is unresolved. Judging by the DNA end, TRBJ2-7 fits better; the J call may be wrong. CDR3 size: 15 residues. Germline values: CDR1 MRHNA, CDR2 SNTAGT.

Details on this clonotype: A much larger clone lies a single base off, so this may be a read error. The CDR3 spells CASSLGGREGDSPLHF. Written as DNA, the CDR3 is TGCGCCAGCAGCTTGGGAGGACGCGAAGGGGATTCACCCCTCCACTTT. V and J are TRBV5-1 and TRBJ1-6; TRBD1 is a possible D gene (5 bases). The germline gives CDR1 SGHRS, CDR2 YFSETQ. The CDR3 length is 16 residues. The V end lost 0 bases, the J end lost 8 bases, and 15 bases lay between the germline ends.

V usage is TRBV20-1 and J usage is TRBJ2-3; maybe TRBD1 (6 bases). V was trimmed by 1 base and J by 2 bases, leaving 13 bases between them. This CDR3 spans 15 amino acids. The V gene's germline CDR1 is DFQATT and CDR2 SNEGSKA (reference sequence). The CDR3 DNA is TGCAGTGCTAGAGTACAGGGAGCGCTCACAGATACGCAGTATTTT. This codes for CSARVQGALTDTQYF.

In its sample, this clonotype was seen a few times. The gene calls are TRBV20-1 and TRBJ2-1; TRBD1 is a possible D gene (5 bases). This CDR3 contains 14 residues. V was trimmed by 3 bases and J by 5 bases, leaving 14 bases between them. Germline CDR1 DFQATT, CDR2 SNEGSKA (reference sequence). Here the CDR3 reads CSASQAGYNNEQFF. The CDR3 DNA reads as TGCAGTGCTAGTCAGGCAGGGTATAACAATGAGCAGTTCTTC.

This clonotype came up many times. The chain is built from TRBV6-4 and TRBJ2-3; no clear D gene. CDR1 MRHNA and CDR2 SNTAGT come from the germline V gene. The CDR3 has 14 residues. Trimming shortened V by 4 bases and J by 2 bases, and 10 bases separated the two germline ends. Written as DNA, the CDR3 is TGTGCCAGCAGTGCCTCTGAAACCACAGATACGCAGTATTTT. This translates into CASSASETTDTQYF.

There are a few counts of this clonotype. The V and J genes are TRBV29-1 and TRBJ1-2; 9 bases are a match to TRBD1. The CDR3 has 13 amino acids. CDR1 is SQVTM and CDR2 is ANQGSEA in the germline V gene. J was trimmed by 10 bases and V by 2 bases; bases with no gene match: 8. The CDR3 DNA follows: TGCAGCGTTGAAACAGGGGGCGTGAATGACTACACCTTC. This sequence encodes CSVETGGVNDYTF.

In its sample, this clonotype was seen a few times. This may be a read error: a much more frequent sequence differs by one nucleotide. V and J are TRBV29-1 and TRBJ2-7, with TRBD2 matching 9 bases. V lost 7 bases and J lost 7; bases outside the gene matches: 8. CDR1 is SQVTM and CDR2 is ANQGSEA in the germline V gene. This CDR3 has 12 residues. CDR3 residues: CSAYSGRGEQYF. The CDR3 DNA reads as TGCAGCGCGTATAGCGGGAGAGGGGAGCAGTACTTC.

This clonotype was recorded only once. The V call is TRBV11-2, the J call TRBJ2-1; 7 bases match TRBD1. The J segment lost 10 bases and the V segment lost 5 bases, leaving 14 bases of the junction unmatched. CDR3 length: 15 residues. CDR1 and CDR2 (germline): SGHAT, FQNNGV. This chain's CDR3 is CASSLGDRVVEEQFF. The CDR3 coding sequence is TGTGCCAGCAGCCTGGGAGACAGGGTAGTAGAGGAGCAGTTCTTC.

This clonotype has a count of ten or more. The junction and the germline gene differ at one end; a read error may be behind it. The chain is built from TRBV7-7 and TRBJ2-1; 7 bases fit TRBD2. CDR3 length: 16 amino acids. The germline V gene has CDR1 SSHAT and CDR2 FNYEAQ (reference sequence). CDR3 in amino acids: CASSLQRGAKINEQFF. CDR3 sequence (DNA): TGTGCTAGCAGCTTACAGCGGGGAGCCAAGATTAATGAGCAGTTCTTC.

The gene calls are TRBV6-2 or TRBV6-3 and TRBJ2-7, with 9 positions matching TRBD2. CDR1 MNHEY and CDR2 SVGEGT come from the germline V gene. Losses at the gene ends were 2 bases for V and 1 base for J; bases not matched to a gene: 3. CDR3 length: 15 residues. CDR3 DNA sequence: TGTGCCAGCAGTTACGCGACTAGCGGATCCTACGAGCAGTACTTC. Its protein product is CASSYATSGSYEQYF.

The chain has TRBV7-2 and TRBJ2-7, with 7 bases that match TRBD1. The CDR3 has 13 residues. Germline values: CDR1 SGHTA, CDR2 FQGNSA. Germline trimming cut 8 bases from V and 5 bases from J; bases unmatched to any gene: 9. CDR3 nucleotides: TGTGCCAGCGTCCGGGACAGAATGGACGAGCAGTACTTC. It translates to CASVRDRMDEQYF.

A few counts support this clonotype. A single base separates this from a much larger clone, so it may be a read error. The genes are TRBV3-1 and TRBJ2-1; TRBD2 matches 10 bases. TRBJ2-7 matches the DNA end more closely, so the J call is doubtful. From germline, CDR1 is LGHDT and CDR2 YNNKEL (reference sequence). The length of the CDR3 is 17 residues. CDR3 sequence: CASSQPHLAGEGNEQYF. The CDR3 nucleotides are TGTGCCAGCAGTCAGCCTCACCTAGCGGGAGAGGGTAATGAGCAGTACTTC.

The CDR3 reads CASSPRTSGGLYNEQFF. The DNA of the CDR3 is TGTGCCAGCAGCCCTCGGACTAGCGGGGGCCTATACAATGAGCAGTTCTTC. V and J are TRBV12-3 or TRBV12-4 and TRBJ2-1; 13 nucleotides agree with TRBD2. This CDR3 spans 17 amino acids. V lost 6 bases, J lost 4 bases, and 9 bases stayed unmatched.

This clonotype was detected only a few times. The chain couples TRBV30 to TRBJ1-2, with TRBD1 identical over 8 bases. V lost 2 bases and J lost 3; bases outside the gene matches: 8. Germline V gene lookup returns CDR1 GTSNPN and CDR2 SVGIG (reference sequence). The CDR3 runs 15 residues. The CDR3 protein is CAWSFPGQEDYGYTF. For the CDR3, the DNA is TGTGCCTGGAGTTTCCCGGGACAGGAGGACTATGGCTACACCTTC.

About this clonotype: This may stem from a read error, because a much larger clone lies one nucleotide away. This rearrangement joins TRBV27 to TRBJ2-3; 7 bases match TRBD2. V lost 0 bases, J lost 10 bases, and 13 bases stayed unmatched. Per the germline V gene, CDR1 is MNHEY and CDR2 is SMNVEV (reference sequence). CDR3 length: 16 amino acids. The DNA for the CDR3 is TGTGCCAGCAGTTTATCTCCCGGGACTAATATCGATGCGCAGTATTTT. Its translation: CASSLSPGTNIDAQYF.

The chain has TRBV5-1 and TRBJ2-5; D is undetermined. The CDR3 contains 17 residues. The V end lost 0 bases, the J end lost 5 bases, and 20 bases lay between the germline ends. Germline V CDR1 and CDR2: SGHRS, YFSETQ. The CDR3, as DNA: TGCGCCAGCAGCTTGGCGGCCGAACATCCTCTCTACGAGACCCAGTACTTC. This codes for CASSLAAEHPLYETQYF.

As for this clonotype: This may come from a read error, since a much larger clone is one base off. The chain has TRBV7-2 and TRBJ2-1, with unresolved D. From germline, CDR1 is SGHTA and CDR2 FQGNSA. The length of the CDR3 is 13 residues. The CDR3 spells CASGLELFHEQFF. The DNA for the CDR3 is TGTGCCAGCGGCTTAGAGTTGTTCCATGAGCAGTTCTTC.

This clonotype was detected ten times or more. The DNA of the CDR3 is TGTGCCAGCAGGTTCAGTTCCACAGATACGCAGTATTTT. It codes for CASRFSSTDTQYF. The chain combines TRBV12-3 or TRBV12-4 with TRBJ2-3; D not certain. V was trimmed by 6 bases and J by 2 bases, leaving 9 bases between them. This CDR3 comprises 13 residues.